This T cell receptor beta chain is drawn from a study of CD8 T cells in ankylosing spondylitis. Study results and caveats: Made up of roughly 8 highly homologous variants, a TCR beta motif appeared characteristic of ankylosing spondylitis blood.

Library preparation for TCR beta used quantitative 5'-RACE with molecular barcodes. TCRdb ran MiXCR on the 5' RACE reads and lists one entry per CDR3 protein. The sample yields about 480,000 distinct CDR3 sequences, roughly a sixth seen once. This clonotype was observed a few times. Its specificity is unknown. The ends lost 3 bases at V and 6 bases at J; junction bases unmatched: 4. This CDR3 contains 13 residues. Per germline, CDR1 KGHSH and CDR2 LQKENI. The TCR comes from a male donor with ankylosing spondylitis. The chain is built from TRBV18 and TRBJ1-1, with 7 positions matching TRBD1. Sequenced material: blood, either unsorted or a sorted T cell fraction (not recorded which). The CDR3 nucleotides are TGTGCCAGCTCACCTATAGACAGGGCTGAAGCTTTCTTT. This gives the protein CASSPIDRAEAFF.